The clone carrying this TCR beta chain was observed a few times. What it binds is not known. The CDR3 is made up of 14 amino acids. V lost 3 bases to trimming and J lost 8 bases; unmatched junction nucleotides: 9. CDR1 SQVTM and CDR2 ANQGSEA come from the germline V gene. Time point meaning: recipient sample about 28 days before transplant, after cytoreduction. Recipient blood drawn about 28 days pretransplant and days 30, 100, 180 after. This sample stems from a study of T cell clonotyping in hematopoietic cell transplantation. Study overall: Pretransplant recipient samples were taken after cytoreduction. General study results and limits: Graft donor and pretransplant recipient Inverse Simpson Index values predicted broader posttransplant TCR diversity. CD4 and CD8 repertoire contributions could not be separated without sorting.

TCRdb's copy holds only in-frame clones and misses some; the assay was immunoSEQ multiplex PCR. This table has 25,000 to 35,000 clones, 60% to 75% appearing once. The sequencing here drew on peripheral blood mononuclear cells, taken before stem cell transplant. The chain recombines TRBV29-1 with TRBJ2-4; 8 bases agree with TRBD1. The sequence came from a man aged 45-65 years with myelodysplastic syndrome. Some clones in this sample may be carry-over from other donors' samples. The CDR3 bases are TGCAGCGTTGATACCGGACAGGGCGGCGACATTCAGTACTTC. Translated: CSVDTGQGGDIQYF.